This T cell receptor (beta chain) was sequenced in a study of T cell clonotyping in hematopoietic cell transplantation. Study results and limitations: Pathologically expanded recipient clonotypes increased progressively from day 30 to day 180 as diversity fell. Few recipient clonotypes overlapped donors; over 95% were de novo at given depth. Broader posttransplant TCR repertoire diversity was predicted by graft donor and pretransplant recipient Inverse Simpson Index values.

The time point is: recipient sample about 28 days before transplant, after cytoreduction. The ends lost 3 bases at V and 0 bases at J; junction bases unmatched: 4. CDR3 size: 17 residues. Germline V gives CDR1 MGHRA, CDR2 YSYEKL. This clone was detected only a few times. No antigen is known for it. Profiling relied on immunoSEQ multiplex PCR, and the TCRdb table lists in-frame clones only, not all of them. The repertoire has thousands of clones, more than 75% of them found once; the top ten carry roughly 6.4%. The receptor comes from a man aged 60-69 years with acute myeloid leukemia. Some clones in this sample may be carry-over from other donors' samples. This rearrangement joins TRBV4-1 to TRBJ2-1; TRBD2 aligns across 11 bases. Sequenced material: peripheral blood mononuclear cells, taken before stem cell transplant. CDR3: CASSHRLAGSSYNEQFF. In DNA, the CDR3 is TGCGCCAGCAGCCACAGACTAGCGGGGAGCTCCTACAATGAGCAGTTCTTC.